This TCR beta chain comes out of a study of T-cell memory formation after mild COVID-19. Study background: Largely donor-specific sequence clusters came from a couple of donors.

In the case of this clonotype: Its target is not known.

TCRdb reanalysed the 5' RACE reads using MiXCR and keeps one entry per CDR3 protein. The data contain about 140,000 distinct CDR3 sequences, 14% of them seen just once; the ten biggest clones take up around 30%. Study-level points and caveats: A second wave expanding day 15 to 37 was CD4+-biased; contracting clones were balanced. Some responding clones appeared in pre-infection memory, suggesting cross-reactive memory joined.

Germline V gives CDR1 SNHLY, CDR2 FYNNEI. J lost 7 bases, V lost 8 bases, and 20 bases had no gene match. The CDR3 totals 17 residues. The chain carries TRBV2 and TRBJ2-1, with 7 positions matching TRBD1. The specimen was PBMCs or a T cell subset sorted from them (not recorded which). The TCR was taken from an adult woman who had mild COVID-19 (a few samples of this study predate the infection). Cell type and time point are not known. The CDR3: CASDTKGAGEGWNEQFF. Written as DNA, the CDR3 is TGTGCCAGCGACACAAAGGGGGCGGGCGAAGGATGGAATGAGCAGTTCTTC.